A selection of T cell receptor beta chains follows, all from one sample in a study of blood T cell repertoires in COVID-19. Data came from immunoSEQ multiplex PCR; TCRdb stores just in-frame clones and leaves some out. The repertoire has some 300,000 clones, 75% to 90% of them found once; the top ten carry about 6%. The sample consisted of peripheral blood. These receptors originate from a woman aged 45-60 years with COVID-19, enrolled during active disease. The CDR3 runs from the conserved cysteine through the conserved F or W. The order of the fields is D gene, clone size, J gene, V gene, CDR3 DNA, CDR3 protein. A D gene is named only where the DNA matches it firmly. Only part of the rows carry a size: once, few, many, or a class if the clone is expanded.

d_gene: .
abundance: .
j_gene: TRBJ1-1
v_gene: TRBV5-6
CDR3nt: TGTGCCAGCAGCTCGACCGGGACTTTGGGCACTGAAGCTTTCTTT
CDR3aa: CASSSTGTLGTEAFF

d_gene: .
abundance: .
j_gene: TRBJ1-1
v_gene: TRBV30
CDR3nt: TGTGCCTGGAGTGTTTCGGGGTCTAAGAACACTGAAGCTTTCTTT
CDR3aa: CAWSVSGSKNTEAFF

d_gene: TRBD2
abundance: .
j_gene: TRBJ2-2
v_gene: TRBV4-2
CDR3nt: TGTGCCAGCAGCCAAGAAGGCGGGAGGACCGGGGAGCTGTTTTTT
CDR3aa: CASSQEGGRTGELFF

d_gene: .
abundance: .
j_gene: TRBJ2-1
v_gene: TRBV10-2
CDR3nt: TGCGCCAGCAGTGATGCCGGGAGACTCTCCTACAATGAGCAGTTCTTC
CDR3aa: CASSDAGRLSYNEQFF

d_gene: TRBD2
abundance: once
j_gene: TRBJ2-3
v_gene: TRBV5-1
CDR3nt: TGCGCCAGCAGCTTACCGGGACTAGCGGGAGGCGGCACAGATACGCAGTATTTT
CDR3aa: CASSLPGLAGGGTDTQYF

d_gene: .
abundance: .
j_gene: TRBJ2-5
v_gene: TRBV2
CDR3nt: TGTGCCAGCAGTGAACTTATAAAACAGGGAGTCCCAGAGACCCAGTACTTC
CDR3aa: CASSELIKQGVPETQYF

d_gene: .
abundance: .
j_gene: TRBJ2-1
v_gene: TRBV7-9
CDR3nt: TGTGCCAGCAACCCCTCTATGGGGACACCAGCCTACAATGAGCAGTTCTTC
CDR3aa: CASNPSMGTPAYNEQFF

d_gene: .
abundance: once
j_gene: TRBJ2-7
v_gene: TRBV7-2
CDR3nt: TGTGCCAGCACCACCCCTGAGGGTAGCCCTGTAGAGCAGTACTTC
CDR3aa: CASTTPEGSPVEQYF

d_gene: TRBD1
abundance: .
j_gene: TRBJ2-5
v_gene: TRBV4-1
CDR3nt: TGCGCCAGCAGCCCCCACGGGACAGGGTCACAAGAGACCCAGTACTTC
CDR3aa: CASSPHGTGSQETQYF

d_gene: TRBD2
abundance: .
j_gene: TRBJ2-3
v_gene: TRBV29-1
CDR3nt: TGCAGCGTTCTCGGACTAGCGGGGCCCACAGATACGCAGTATTTT
CDR3aa: CSVLGLAGPTDTQYF

d_gene: .
abundance: .
j_gene: TRBJ2-7
v_gene: TRBV5-1
CDR3nt: TGCGCCAGCAGCTTGGACCCGGCCTACGAGCAGTACTTC
CDR3aa: CASSLDPAYEQYF

d_gene: TRBD2
abundance: .
j_gene: TRBJ2-7
v_gene: TRBV6-2/TRBV6-3
CDR3nt: TGTGCCAGCAGTTACTCGACTAGCGGGAGTATTGCGGAGCAGTACTTC
CDR3aa: CASSYSTSGSIAEQYF

d_gene: .
abundance: .
j_gene: TRBJ2-5
v_gene: TRBV7-2
CDR3nt: TGTGCCAGCAGCTTAGGGTGGATGGGCCGAAAGACCCAGTACTTC
CDR3aa: CASSLGWMGRKTQYF

d_gene: TRBD2
abundance: .
j_gene: TRBJ2-7
v_gene: TRBV3-1/TRBV3-2
CDR3nt: TGTGCCAGCAGCCAGACTAGCGCGTACGAGCAGTACTTC
CDR3aa: CASSQTSAYEQYF

d_gene: .
abundance: .
j_gene: TRBJ1-3
v_gene: TRBV6-6
CDR3nt: TGTGCCAGCAGTCTGGGAGACGGAAACACCATATATTTT
CDR3aa: CASSLGDGNTIYF

d_gene: .
abundance: .
j_gene: TRBJ2-3
v_gene: TRBV25-1
CDR3nt: TGTGCCAGCAGTAGGAGCTTCCCCACAGATACGCAGTATTTT
CDR3aa: CASSRSFPTDTQYF

d_gene: TRBD2
abundance: once
j_gene: TRBJ2-5
v_gene: TRBV11-3
CDR3nt: TGTGCCAGCAGCTTAGGGCGGACTAGCGGGAGTTTGGAGACCCAGTACTTC
CDR3aa: CASSLGRTSGSLETQYF

d_gene: TRBD2
abundance: .
j_gene: TRBJ2-7
v_gene: TRBV15
CDR3nt: TGTGCCACCAGCAGGAGGGTCGGACTAGCGGGAGACTACGAGCAGTACTTC
CDR3aa: CATSRRVGLAGDYEQYF

d_gene: TRBD2
abundance: .
j_gene: TRBJ2-3
v_gene: TRBV15
CDR3nt: TGTGCCACCAGCAGAGATGTCGGACTAGCGGGAGCAAATACGCAGTATTTT
CDR3aa: CATSRDVGLAGANTQYF

d_gene: TRBD1
abundance: .
j_gene: TRBJ2-7
v_gene: TRBV7-9
CDR3nt: TGTGCCAGCAGCTGGGACAGTACCTCCTACGAGCAGTACTTC
CDR3aa: CASSWDSTSYEQYF

d_gene: TRBD1
abundance: .
j_gene: TRBJ2-7
v_gene: TRBV19
CDR3nt: TGTGCCAGTAGCTTTGGACAGGGCTACGAGCAGTACTTC
CDR3aa: CASSFGQGYEQYF

d_gene: .
abundance: .
j_gene: TRBJ2-7
v_gene: TRBV4-2
CDR3nt: TGTGCCAGCAGCCAAGAAGGACTCACCTACGAGCAGTACTTC
CDR3aa: CASSQEGLTYEQYF

d_gene: TRBD2
abundance: .
j_gene: TRBJ2-7
v_gene: TRBV18
CDR3nt: TGTGCCAGCTCCCCTACTAGCGGTGGTTTCGAGCAGTACTTC
CDR3aa: CASSPTSGGFEQYF

d_gene: .
abundance: .
j_gene: TRBJ2-3
v_gene: TRBV24-1
CDR3nt: TGTGCCACCAGTGGAGGGAGGAAGGCAGATACGCAGTATTTT
CDR3aa: CATSGGRKADTQYF

d_gene: .
abundance: .
j_gene: TRBJ2-3
v_gene: TRBV5-1
CDR3nt: TGCGCCAGCAGCTTGGGTCTCGTTGGCCGCACAGATACGCAGTATTTT
CDR3aa: CASSLGLVGRTDTQYF

d_gene: TRBD1
abundance: .
j_gene: TRBJ2-7
v_gene: TRBV5-1
CDR3nt: TGCGCCAGCAGCTTGGAGGGACAGGGCCCCTACGAGCAGTACTTC
CDR3aa: CASSLEGQGPYEQYF

d_gene: TRBD1
abundance: once
j_gene: TRBJ1-2
v_gene: TRBV5-4
CDR3nt: TGTGCCAGCAGCTTGGGTGACAGGGCCTATGGCTACACCTTC
CDR3aa: CASSLGDRAYGYTF

d_gene: TRBD2
abundance: .
j_gene: TRBJ2-7
v_gene: TRBV19
CDR3nt: TGTGCCAGTAGTATAGGGGGACTAGCGGGATCCTACGAGCAGTACTTC
CDR3aa: CASSIGGLAGSYEQYF

d_gene: .
abundance: .
j_gene: TRBJ2-2
v_gene: TRBV9
CDR3nt: TGTGCCAGCAGCGCGGGGGTCCCAAACACCGGGGAGCTGTTTTTT
CDR3aa: CASSAGVPNTGELFF

d_gene: TRBD1
abundance: .
j_gene: TRBJ1-5
v_gene: TRBV2
CDR3nt: TGTGCCAGCAGGGGAGGACAGGGCAGCAATCAGCCCCAGCATTTT
CDR3aa: CASRGGQGSNQPQHF

d_gene: .
abundance: .
j_gene: TRBJ2-7
v_gene: TRBV7-2
CDR3nt: TGTGCCAGCAGCTTACGGCGGACCTACGAGCAGTACTTC
CDR3aa: CASSLRRTYEQYF

d_gene: .
abundance: .
j_gene: TRBJ1-5
v_gene: TRBV23-1
CDR3nt: TGCGCCAGCAGTCAATCTCGTACAGGGATTAGCAATCAGCCCCAGCATTTT
CDR3aa: CASSQSRTGISNQPQHF

d_gene: .
abundance: .
j_gene: TRBJ1-5
v_gene: TRBV6-5
CDR3nt: TGTGCCAGCATGGACAGCTATAGCAATCAGCCCCAGCATTTT
CDR3aa: CASMDSYSNQPQHF

d_gene: TRBD1
abundance: .
j_gene: TRBJ1-5
v_gene: TRBV18
CDR3nt: TGTGCCAGCTCACCCCAGGACAGGAATCAGCCCCAGCATTTT
CDR3aa: CASSPQDRNQPQHF

d_gene: TRBD2
abundance: .
j_gene: TRBJ2-1
v_gene: TRBV6-2/TRBV6-3
CDR3nt: TGTGCCAGCAGCGCTAGCGGGAGGGGCAATGAGCAGTTCTTC
CDR3aa: CASSASGRGNEQFF

d_gene: TRBD1
abundance: .
j_gene: TRBJ1-4
v_gene: TRBV13
CDR3nt: TGTGCCAGCAGCTTATCCCCTACAGGGGCAACTAATGAAAAACTGTTTTTT
CDR3aa: CASSLSPTGATNEKLFF

d_gene: TRBD1
abundance: .
j_gene: TRBJ2-5
v_gene: TRBV6-5
CDR3nt: TGTGCCAGCAGCCCCGGGACAGGGGGCAGGGAGACCCAGTACTTC
CDR3aa: CASSPGTGGRETQYF

d_gene: TRBD1
abundance: .
j_gene: TRBJ2-2
v_gene: TRBV30
CDR3nt: TGTGCCTGGAGTTCATTCCCTCGACAGGGGGATACCGGGGAGCTGTTTTTT
CDR3aa: CAWSSFPRQGDTGELFF

d_gene: TRBD2
abundance: .
j_gene: TRBJ2-3
v_gene: TRBV4-1
CDR3nt: TGCGCCAGCAGCCAAGGGGGACTAGCGGGGTCCACAGATACGCAGTATTTT
CDR3aa: CASSQGGLAGSTDTQYF

d_gene: .
abundance: .
j_gene: TRBJ2-7
v_gene: TRBV5-5
CDR3nt: TGTGCCAGCGCCTCCCGGCAGGGGTACGAGCAGTACTTC
CDR3aa: CASASRQGYEQYF

d_gene: TRBD2
abundance: .
j_gene: TRBJ2-5
v_gene: TRBV30
CDR3nt: TGTGCCTGGAGTTTTTACTCTAGCGGGATCCGAACCGGGGAGACCCAGTACTTC
CDR3aa: CAWSFYSSGIRTGETQYF

d_gene: TRBD1
abundance: .
j_gene: TRBJ1-1
v_gene: TRBV30
CDR3nt: TGTGCCTGGGGGGAGGGGGCCCGCATGAACACTGAAGCTTTCTTT
CDR3aa: CAWGEGARMNTEAFF

d_gene: .
abundance: .
j_gene: TRBJ2-3
v_gene: TRBV21-1
CDR3nt: TGTGCCAGCAGCCCACGGCGGATCCGATGGGGCACAGATACGCAGTATTTT
CDR3aa: CASSPRRIRWGTDTQYF

d_gene: TRBD1
abundance: .
j_gene: TRBJ1-1
v_gene: TRBV2
CDR3nt: TGTGCCAGCAGGGGACAGGGACGGGACGCTGAAGCTTTCTTT
CDR3aa: CASRGQGRDAEAFF

d_gene: TRBD2
abundance: .
j_gene: TRBJ2-5
v_gene: TRBV19
CDR3nt: TGTGCCAGTAGGGCCGGGAGGGGAACTCAAGAGACCCAGTACTTC
CDR3aa: CASRAGRGTQETQYF

d_gene: .
abundance: .
j_gene: TRBJ1-5
v_gene: TRBV27
CDR3nt: TGTGCCAGCAGTTTATTGGGGGCTGCTCAGCCCCAGCATTTT
CDR3aa: CASSLLGAAQPQHF

d_gene: .
abundance: .
j_gene: TRBJ1-2
v_gene: TRBV3-1/TRBV3-2
CDR3nt: TGTGCCAGCAGCCAAGGAACGGTCTATGGCTACACCTTC
CDR3aa: CASSQGTVYGYTF

d_gene: TRBD1
abundance: .
j_gene: TRBJ1-2
v_gene: TRBV5-1
CDR3nt: TGCGCCAGCAGCCCAAATACCGGGACAGGGAGCTACACCTTC
CDR3aa: CASSPNTGTGSYTF

d_gene: .
abundance: .
j_gene: TRBJ1-5
v_gene: TRBV15
CDR3nt: TGTGCCACCAGCAGTATCTCGAGCAATCAGCCCCAGCATTTT
CDR3aa: CATSSISSNQPQHF

d_gene: TRBD2
abundance: .
j_gene: TRBJ2-2
v_gene: TRBV6-2/TRBV6-3
CDR3nt: TGTGCCAGCAGTTACGGACTAGCGGGGGCCGGGGAGCTGTTTTTT
CDR3aa: CASSYGLAGAGELFF

d_gene: TRBD1
abundance: once
j_gene: TRBJ1-1
v_gene: TRBV19
CDR3nt: TGTGCCAGTAGTCCAGGGGGCGCGAACACTGAAGCTTTCTTT
CDR3aa: CASSPGGANTEAFF

d_gene: TRBD2
abundance: .
j_gene: TRBJ2-2
v_gene: TRBV27
CDR3nt: TGTGCCAGCATTATGACTAGCGGGAGCACCGGGGAGCTGTTTTTT
CDR3aa: CASIMTSGSTGELFF

d_gene: .
abundance: .
j_gene: TRBJ1-4
v_gene: TRBV18
CDR3nt: TGTGCCAGCTCACCAGGCGGTGCAACTAATGAAAAACTGTTTTTT
CDR3aa: CASSPGGATNEKLFF

d_gene: TRBD2
abundance: few
j_gene: TRBJ2-7
v_gene: TRBV19
CDR3nt: TGTGCCAGTAGTATTCCGGGACTAGCCGCCGAGCAGTACTTC
CDR3aa: CASSIPGLAAEQYF

d_gene: TRBD2
abundance: .
j_gene: TRBJ2-1
v_gene: TRBV9
CDR3nt: TGTGCCAGCAGCGTTCTCCCGACTAGCGGGAGGGCCAATGAGCAGTTCTTC
CDR3aa: CASSVLPTSGRANEQFF